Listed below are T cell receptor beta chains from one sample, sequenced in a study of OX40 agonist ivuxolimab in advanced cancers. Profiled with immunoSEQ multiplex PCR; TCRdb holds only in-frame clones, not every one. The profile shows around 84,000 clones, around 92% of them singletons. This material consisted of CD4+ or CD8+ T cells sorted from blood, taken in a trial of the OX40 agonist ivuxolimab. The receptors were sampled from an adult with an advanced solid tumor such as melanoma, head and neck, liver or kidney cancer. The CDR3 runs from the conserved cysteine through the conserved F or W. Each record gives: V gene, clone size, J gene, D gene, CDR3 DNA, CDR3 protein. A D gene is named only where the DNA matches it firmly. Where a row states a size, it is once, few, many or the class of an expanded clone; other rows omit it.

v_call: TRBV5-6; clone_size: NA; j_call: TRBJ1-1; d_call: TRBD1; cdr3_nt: TGTGCCAGCAGCCAACAGGGGCCGTTGAACACTGAAGCTTTCTTT; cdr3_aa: CASSQQGPLNTEAFF
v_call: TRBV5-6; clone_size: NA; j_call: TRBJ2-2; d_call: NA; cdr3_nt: TGTGCCAGCAGCTCAATAATGGGTATCACGAACACCGGGGAGCTGTTTTTT; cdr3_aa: CASSSIMGITNTGELFF
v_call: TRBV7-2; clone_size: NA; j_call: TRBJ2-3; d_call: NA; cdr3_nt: TGTGCCAGCAGCAGGACAGTCGTCGGCACAGATACGCAGTATTTT; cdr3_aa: CASSRTVVGTDTQYF
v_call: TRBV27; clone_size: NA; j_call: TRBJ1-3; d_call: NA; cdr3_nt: TGTGCCAGCAGTTTAAGTGGGGGTTCTGGAAACACCATATATTTT; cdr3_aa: CASSLSGGSGNTIYF
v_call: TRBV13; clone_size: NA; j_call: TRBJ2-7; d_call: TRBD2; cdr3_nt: TGTGCCAGCAGCTTAGGATCCGGGGGGGCCTACGAGCAGTACTTC; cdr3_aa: CASSLGSGGAYEQYF
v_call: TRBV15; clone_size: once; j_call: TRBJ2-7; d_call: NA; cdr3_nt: TGTGCCACCAGCAGAGAGGACAGCTCCTACGAGCAGTACTTC; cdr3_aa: CATSREDSSYEQYF
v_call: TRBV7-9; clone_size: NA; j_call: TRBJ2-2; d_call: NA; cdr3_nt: TGTGCCAGCAGCTCCTCGGCGAACACCGGGGAGCTGTTTTTT; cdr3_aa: CASSSSANTGELFF
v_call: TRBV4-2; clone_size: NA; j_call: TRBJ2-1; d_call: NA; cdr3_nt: TGTGCCAGCAGCCATTCCGGTGCGGATAACAATGAGCAGTTCTTC; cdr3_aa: CASSHSGADNNEQFF
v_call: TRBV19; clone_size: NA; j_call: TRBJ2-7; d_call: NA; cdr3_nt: TGTGCCAGTAGTATTCGAGACAGGTTCTCCTACGAGCAGTACTTC; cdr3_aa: CASSIRDRFSYEQYF
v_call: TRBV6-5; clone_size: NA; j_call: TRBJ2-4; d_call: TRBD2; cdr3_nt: TGTGCCAGCAGTCATAGCGGGGGCCAAAACATTCAGTACTTC; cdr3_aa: CASSHSGGQNIQYF
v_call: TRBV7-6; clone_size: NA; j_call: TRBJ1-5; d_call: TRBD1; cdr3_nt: TGTGCCAGCAGCCCGGGGACAGGGGGGACCAATCAGCCCCAGCATTTT; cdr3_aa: CASSPGTGGTNQPQHF
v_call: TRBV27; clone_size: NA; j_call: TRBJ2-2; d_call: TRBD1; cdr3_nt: TGTGCCAGCAGTTACTTCAGGGGGCCCACCGGGGAGCTGTTTTTT; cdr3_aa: CASSYFRGPTGELFF
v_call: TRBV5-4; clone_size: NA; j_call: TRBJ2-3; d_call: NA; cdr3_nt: TGTGCCAGCAGCTTGGAGGTCAGGGGTATGGCGGATACGCAGTATTTT; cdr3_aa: CASSLEVRGMADTQYF
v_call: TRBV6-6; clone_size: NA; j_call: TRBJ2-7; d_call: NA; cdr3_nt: TGTGCCAGCAGTTTATCACAGTGGGCTCACGAGCAGTACTTC; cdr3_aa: CASSLSQWAHEQYF
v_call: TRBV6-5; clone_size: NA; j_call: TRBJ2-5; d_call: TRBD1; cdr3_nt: TGTGCCACCAGTTACACGACAGGGCCAGAGACCCAGTACTTC; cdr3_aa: CATSYTTGPETQYF
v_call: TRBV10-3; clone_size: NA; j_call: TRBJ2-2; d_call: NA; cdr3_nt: TGTGCCATCTCTTCCCAGGGAAACACCGGGGAGCTGTTTTTT; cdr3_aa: CAISSQGNTGELFF
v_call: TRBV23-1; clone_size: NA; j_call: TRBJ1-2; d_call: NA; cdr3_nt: TGCGCCAGCAGTCAATCTTTGGGGGGGACCCGCCCGGATGGCTACACCTTC; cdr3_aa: CASSQSLGGTRPDGYTF
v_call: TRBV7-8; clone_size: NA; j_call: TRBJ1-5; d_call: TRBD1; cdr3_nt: TGTGCCAGCAGCCCCCGACAGGGGGGTTTATGGAATCAGCCCCAGCATTTT; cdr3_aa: CASSPRQGGLWNQPQHF
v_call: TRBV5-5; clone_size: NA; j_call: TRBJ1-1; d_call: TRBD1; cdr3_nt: TGTGCCAGCAGCCTTGCGACAGGGGATTACACTGAAGCTTTCTTT; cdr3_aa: CASSLATGDYTEAFF
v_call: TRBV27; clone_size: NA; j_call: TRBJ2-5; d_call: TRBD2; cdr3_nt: TGTGCCAGCAGTTTATGGAGCGGGGGGGCTTACCAAGAGACCCAGTACTTC; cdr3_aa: CASSLWSGGAYQETQYF
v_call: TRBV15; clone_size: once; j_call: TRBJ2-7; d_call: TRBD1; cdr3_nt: TGTGCCACCAGCAGAGGCACGACAGGGGGCGGATACGAGCAGTACTTC; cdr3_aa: CATSRGTTGGGYEQYF
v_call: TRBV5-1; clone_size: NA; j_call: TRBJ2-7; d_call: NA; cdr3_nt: TGCGCCAGCAGCCCCGGACAGCACTACGAGCAGTACTTC; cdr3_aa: CASSPGQHYEQYF
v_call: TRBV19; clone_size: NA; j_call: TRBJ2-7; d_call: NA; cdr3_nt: TGTGCCAGTAGTATTTTAGGGGGACCCTACGAGCAGTACTTC; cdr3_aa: CASSILGGPYEQYF
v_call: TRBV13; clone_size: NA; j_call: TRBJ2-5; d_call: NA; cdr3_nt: TGTGCCAGCAGCGGTGGGTACCCGGCTGAGACCCAGTACTTC; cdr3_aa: CASSGGYPAETQYF
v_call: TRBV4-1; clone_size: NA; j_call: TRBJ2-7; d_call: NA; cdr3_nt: TGCGCCAGCAGCCAAGATATGGTAGTCTCCGAGCAGTACTTC; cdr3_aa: CASSQDMVVSEQYF
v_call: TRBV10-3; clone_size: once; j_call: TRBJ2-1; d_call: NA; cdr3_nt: TGTGCCATCAGCGAGAGGGGGGGCTCCTACAATGAGCAGTTCTTC; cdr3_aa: CAISERGGSYNEQFF
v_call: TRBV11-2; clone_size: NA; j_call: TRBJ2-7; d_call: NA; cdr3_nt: TGTGCCAGCAGCTTAATGAGGTACGAGCAGTACTTC; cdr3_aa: CASSLMRYEQYF
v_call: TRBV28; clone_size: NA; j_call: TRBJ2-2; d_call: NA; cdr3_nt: TGTGCCAGCAGTTTTCGGTTGGCCGGGAACACCGGGGAGCTGTTTTTT; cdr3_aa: CASSFRLAGNTGELFF